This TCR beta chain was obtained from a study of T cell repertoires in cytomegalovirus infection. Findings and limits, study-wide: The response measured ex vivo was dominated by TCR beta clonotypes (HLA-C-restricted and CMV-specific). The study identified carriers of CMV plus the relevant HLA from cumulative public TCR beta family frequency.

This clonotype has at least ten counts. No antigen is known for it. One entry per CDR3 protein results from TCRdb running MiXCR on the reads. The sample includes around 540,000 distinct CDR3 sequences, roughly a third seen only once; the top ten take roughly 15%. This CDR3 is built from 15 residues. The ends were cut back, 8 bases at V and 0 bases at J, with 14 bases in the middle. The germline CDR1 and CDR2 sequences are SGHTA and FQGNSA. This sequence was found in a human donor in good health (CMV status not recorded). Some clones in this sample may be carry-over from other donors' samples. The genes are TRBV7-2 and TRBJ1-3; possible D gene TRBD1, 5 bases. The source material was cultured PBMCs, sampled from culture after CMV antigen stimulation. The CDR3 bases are TGTGCCAGCTCTAAGACAGCTAACTCTGGAAACACCATATATTTT. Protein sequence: CASSKTANSGNTIYF.